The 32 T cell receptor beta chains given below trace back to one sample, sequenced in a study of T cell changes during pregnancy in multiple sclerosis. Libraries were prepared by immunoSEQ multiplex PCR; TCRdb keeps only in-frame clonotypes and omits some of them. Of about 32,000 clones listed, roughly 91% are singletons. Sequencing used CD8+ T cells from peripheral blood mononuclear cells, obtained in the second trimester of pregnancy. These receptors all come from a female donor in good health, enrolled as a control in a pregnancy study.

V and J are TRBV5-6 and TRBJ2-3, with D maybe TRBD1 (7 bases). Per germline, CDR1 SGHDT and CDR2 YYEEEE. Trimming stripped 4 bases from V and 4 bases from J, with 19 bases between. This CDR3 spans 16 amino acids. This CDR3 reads CASSPPRQGGSDTQYF. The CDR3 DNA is TGTGCCAGCAGCCCACCTCGGCAGGGGGGATCAGATACGCAGTATTTT. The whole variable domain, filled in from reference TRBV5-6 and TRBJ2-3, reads DAGVTQSPTHLIKTRGQQVTLRCSPKSGHDTVSWYQQALGQGPQFIFQYYEEEERQRGNFPDRFSGHQFPNYSSELNVNALLLGDSALYLCASSPPRQGGSDTQYFGPGTRLTVL.

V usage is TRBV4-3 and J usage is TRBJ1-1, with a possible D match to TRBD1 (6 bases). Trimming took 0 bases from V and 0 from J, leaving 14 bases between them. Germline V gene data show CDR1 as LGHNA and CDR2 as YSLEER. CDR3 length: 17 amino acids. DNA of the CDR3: TGCGCCAGCAGCCAAGAGGGCACAGGGCCTATGAACACTGAAGCTTTCTTT. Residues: CASSQEGTGPMNTEAFF.

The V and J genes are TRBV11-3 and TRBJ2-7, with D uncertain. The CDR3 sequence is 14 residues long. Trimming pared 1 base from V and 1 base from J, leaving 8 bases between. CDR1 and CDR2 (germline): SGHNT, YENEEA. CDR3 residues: CASSLVAGSYEQYF. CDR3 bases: TGTGCCAGCAGCTTAGTGGCAGGATCCTACGAGCAGTACTTC.

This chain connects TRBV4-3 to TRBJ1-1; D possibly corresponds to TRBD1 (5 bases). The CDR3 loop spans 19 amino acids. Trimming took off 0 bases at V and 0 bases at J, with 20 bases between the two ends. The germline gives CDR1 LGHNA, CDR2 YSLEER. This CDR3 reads CASSQDLGGGVGMNTEAFF. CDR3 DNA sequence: TGCGCCAGCAGCCAAGATCTGGGGGGAGGGGTAGGCATGAACACTGAAGCTTTCTTT.

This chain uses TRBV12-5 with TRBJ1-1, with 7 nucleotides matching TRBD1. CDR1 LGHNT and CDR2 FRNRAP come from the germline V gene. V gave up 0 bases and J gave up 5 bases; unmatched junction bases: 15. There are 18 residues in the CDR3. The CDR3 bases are TGTGCTAGTGGTTTGGTAGGGACGACAGGGCAACGTGGTACTGAAGCTTTCTTT. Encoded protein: CASGLVGTTGQRGTEAFF.

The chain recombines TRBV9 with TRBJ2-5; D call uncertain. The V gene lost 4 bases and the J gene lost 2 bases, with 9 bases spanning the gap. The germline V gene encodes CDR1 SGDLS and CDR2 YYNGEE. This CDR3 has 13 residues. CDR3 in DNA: TGTGCCAGCAGCTCTTCTAGACAAGAGACCCAGTACTTC. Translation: CASSSSRQETQYF.

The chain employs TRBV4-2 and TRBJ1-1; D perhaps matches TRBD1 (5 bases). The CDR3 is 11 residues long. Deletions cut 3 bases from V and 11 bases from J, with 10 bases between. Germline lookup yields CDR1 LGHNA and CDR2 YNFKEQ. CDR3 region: CASSHTDTAFF. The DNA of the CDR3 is TGTGCCAGCAGCCATACGGACACCGCTTTCTTT.

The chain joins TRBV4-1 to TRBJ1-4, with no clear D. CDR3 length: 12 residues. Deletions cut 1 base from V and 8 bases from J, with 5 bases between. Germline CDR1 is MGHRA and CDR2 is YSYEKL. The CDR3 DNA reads TGCGCCAGCAGCCAAGGCGGGGAAAAACTGTTTTTT. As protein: CASSQGGEKLFF.

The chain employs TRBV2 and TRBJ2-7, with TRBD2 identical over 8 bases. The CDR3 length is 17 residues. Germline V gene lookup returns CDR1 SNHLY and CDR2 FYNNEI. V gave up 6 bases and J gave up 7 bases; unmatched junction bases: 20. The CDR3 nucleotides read TGTGCCAGCAGCCCAAGTGGCTTCGCGGGGGGACCTGGAGAGCAGTACTTC. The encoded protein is CASSPSGFAGGPGEQYF.

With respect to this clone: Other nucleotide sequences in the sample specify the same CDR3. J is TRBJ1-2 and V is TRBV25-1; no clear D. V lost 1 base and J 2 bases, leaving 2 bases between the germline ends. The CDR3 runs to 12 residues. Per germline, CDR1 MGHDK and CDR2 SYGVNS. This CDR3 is CASSELNYGYTF. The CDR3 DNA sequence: TGTGCCAGCAGTGAATTAAACTATGGCTACACCTTC.

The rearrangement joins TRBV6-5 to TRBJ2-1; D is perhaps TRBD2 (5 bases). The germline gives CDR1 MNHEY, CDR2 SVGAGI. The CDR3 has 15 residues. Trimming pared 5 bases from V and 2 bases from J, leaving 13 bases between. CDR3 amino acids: CASSQTGKTYNEQFF. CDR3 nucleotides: TGTGCCAGCAGTCAGACCGGGAAGACCTACAATGAGCAGTTCTTC.

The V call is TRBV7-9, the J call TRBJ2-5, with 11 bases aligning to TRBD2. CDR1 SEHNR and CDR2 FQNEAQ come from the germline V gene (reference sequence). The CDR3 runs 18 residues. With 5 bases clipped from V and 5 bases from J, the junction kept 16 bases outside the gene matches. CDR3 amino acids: CASSTPTSGASWGETQYF. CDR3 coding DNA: TGTGCCAGCAGCACCCCGACTAGCGGGGCGTCCTGGGGGGAGACCCAGTACTTC.

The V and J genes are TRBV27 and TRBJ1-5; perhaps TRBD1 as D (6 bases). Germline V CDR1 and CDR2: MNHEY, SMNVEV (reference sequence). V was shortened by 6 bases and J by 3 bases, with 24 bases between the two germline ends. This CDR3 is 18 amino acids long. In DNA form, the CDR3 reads TGTGCCAGCAGCTACTCTATGCCGGGACATACGGACAATCAGCCCCAGCATTTT. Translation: CASSYSMPGHTDNQPQHF.

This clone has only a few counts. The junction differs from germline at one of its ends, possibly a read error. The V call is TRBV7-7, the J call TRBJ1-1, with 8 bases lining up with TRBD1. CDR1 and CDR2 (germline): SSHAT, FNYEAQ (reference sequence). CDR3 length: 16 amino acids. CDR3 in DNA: TGTGCTAGCAGCCCCTCGGGACAGGTGATGAACACTGAAGCTTTCTTT. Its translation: CASSPSGQVMNTEAFF.

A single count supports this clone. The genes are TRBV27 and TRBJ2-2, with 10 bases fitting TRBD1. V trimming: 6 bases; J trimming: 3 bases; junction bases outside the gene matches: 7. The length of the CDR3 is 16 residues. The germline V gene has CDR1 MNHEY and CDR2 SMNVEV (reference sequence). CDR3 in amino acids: CASSTRDRGHTGELFF. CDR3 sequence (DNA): TGTGCCAGCAGCACCCGGGACAGGGGTCACACCGGGGAGCTGTTTTTT.

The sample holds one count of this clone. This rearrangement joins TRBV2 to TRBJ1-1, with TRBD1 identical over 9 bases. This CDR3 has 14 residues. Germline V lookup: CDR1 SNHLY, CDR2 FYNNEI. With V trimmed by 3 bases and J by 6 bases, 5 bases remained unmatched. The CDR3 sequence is CASSDGTGLAEAFF. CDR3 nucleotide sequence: TGTGCCAGCAGTGATGGGACAGGGTTAGCTGAAGCTTTCTTT. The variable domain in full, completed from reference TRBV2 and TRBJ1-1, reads EPEVTQTPSHQVTQMGQEVILRCVPISNHLYFYWYRQILGQKVEFLVSFYNNEISEKSEIFDDQFSVERPDGSNFTLKIRSTKLEDSAMYFCASSDGTGLAEAFFGQGTRLTVV.

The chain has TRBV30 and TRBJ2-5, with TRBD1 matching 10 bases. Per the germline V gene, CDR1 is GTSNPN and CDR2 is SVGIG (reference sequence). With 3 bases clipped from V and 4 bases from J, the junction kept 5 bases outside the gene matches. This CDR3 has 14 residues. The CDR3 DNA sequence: TGTGCCTGGAGCCTGACAGGGGGCGCAGAGACCCAGTACTTC. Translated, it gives CAWSLTGGAETQYF.

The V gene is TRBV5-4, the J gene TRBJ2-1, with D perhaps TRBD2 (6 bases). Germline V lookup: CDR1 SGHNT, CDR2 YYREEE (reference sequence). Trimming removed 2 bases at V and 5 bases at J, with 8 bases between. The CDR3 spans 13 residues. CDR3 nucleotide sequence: TGTGCCAGCAGCTTCGGACTAAACAATGAGCAGTTCTTC. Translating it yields CASSFGLNNEQFF.

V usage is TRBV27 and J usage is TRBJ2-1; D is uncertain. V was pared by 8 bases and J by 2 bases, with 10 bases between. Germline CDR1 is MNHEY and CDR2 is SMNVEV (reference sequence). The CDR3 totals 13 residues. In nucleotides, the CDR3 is TGTGCCAGCCAAGATGGCCCCTACAATGAGCAGTTCTTC. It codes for CASQDGPYNEQFF.

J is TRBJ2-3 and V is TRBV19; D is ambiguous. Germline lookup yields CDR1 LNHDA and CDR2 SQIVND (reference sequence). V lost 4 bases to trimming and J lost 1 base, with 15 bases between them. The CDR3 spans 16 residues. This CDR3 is CASSTYLEFGTDTQYF. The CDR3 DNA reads TGTGCCAGTAGTACCTATTTAGAGTTTGGCACAGATACGCAGTATTTT. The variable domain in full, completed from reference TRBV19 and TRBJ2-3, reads DGGITQSPKYLFRKEGQNVTLSCEQNLNHDAMYWYRQDPGQGLRLIYYSQIVNDFQKGDIAEGYSVSREKKESFPLTVTSAQKNPTAFYLCASSTYLEFGTDTQYFGPGTRLTVL.

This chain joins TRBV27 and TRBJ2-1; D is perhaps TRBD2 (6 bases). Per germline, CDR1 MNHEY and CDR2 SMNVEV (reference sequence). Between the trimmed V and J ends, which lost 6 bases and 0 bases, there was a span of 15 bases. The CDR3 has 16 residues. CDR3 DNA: TGTGCCAGCAGGCCAGGCGGGGAGAGCTCCTACAATGAGCAGTTCTTC. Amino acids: CASRPGGESSYNEQFF.

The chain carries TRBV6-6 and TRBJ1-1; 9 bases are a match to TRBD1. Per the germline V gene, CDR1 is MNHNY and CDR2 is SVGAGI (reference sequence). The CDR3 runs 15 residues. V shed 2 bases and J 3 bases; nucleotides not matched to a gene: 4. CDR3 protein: CASSYRTGDDTEAFF. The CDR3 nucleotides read TGTGCCAGCAGTTACAGGACAGGGGACGACACTGAAGCTTTCTTT.

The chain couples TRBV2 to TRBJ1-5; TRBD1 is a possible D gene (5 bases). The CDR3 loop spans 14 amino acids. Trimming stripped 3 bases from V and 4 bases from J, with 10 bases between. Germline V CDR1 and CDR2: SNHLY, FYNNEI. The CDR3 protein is CASSEPGLNQPQHF. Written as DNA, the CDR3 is TGTGCCAGCAGTGAGCCAGGGCTAAATCAGCCCCAGCATTTT.

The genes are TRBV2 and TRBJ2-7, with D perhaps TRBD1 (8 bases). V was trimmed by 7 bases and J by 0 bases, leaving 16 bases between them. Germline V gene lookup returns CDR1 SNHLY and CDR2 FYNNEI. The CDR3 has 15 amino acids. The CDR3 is CASTNRGGTSYEQYF. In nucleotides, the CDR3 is TGTGCCAGCACCAACAGGGGGGGGACCTCCTACGAGCAGTACTTC.

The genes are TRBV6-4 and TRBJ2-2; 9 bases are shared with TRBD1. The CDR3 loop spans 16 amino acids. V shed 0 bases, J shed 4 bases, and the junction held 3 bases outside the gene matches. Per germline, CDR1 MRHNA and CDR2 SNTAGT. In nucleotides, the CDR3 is TGTGCCAGCAGTGACTCCGACAGGGGGAGCACCGGGGAGCTGTTTTTT. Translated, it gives CASSDSDRGSTGELFF.

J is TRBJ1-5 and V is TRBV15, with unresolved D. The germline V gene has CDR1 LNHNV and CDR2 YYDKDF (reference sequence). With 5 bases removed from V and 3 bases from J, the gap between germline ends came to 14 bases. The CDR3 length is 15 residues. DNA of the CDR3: TGTGCCACCAGCCTAGCCAGGACGAACAATCAGCCCCAGCATTTT. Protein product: CATSLARTNNQPQHF.

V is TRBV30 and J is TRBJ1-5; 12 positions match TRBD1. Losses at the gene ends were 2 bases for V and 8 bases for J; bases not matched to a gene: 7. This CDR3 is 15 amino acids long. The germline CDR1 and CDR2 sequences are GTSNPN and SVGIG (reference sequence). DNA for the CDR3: TGTGCCTGGAGTTCTACCGGGACAGGGGGCGAGCCCCAGCATTTT. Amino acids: CAWSSTGTGGEPQHF.

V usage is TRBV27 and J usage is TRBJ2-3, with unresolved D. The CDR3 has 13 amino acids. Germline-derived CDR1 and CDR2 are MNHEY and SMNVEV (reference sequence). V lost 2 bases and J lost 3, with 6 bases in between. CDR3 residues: CASSLLTTDTQYF. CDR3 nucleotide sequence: TGTGCCAGCAGTTTACTGACAACAGATACGCAGTATTTT.

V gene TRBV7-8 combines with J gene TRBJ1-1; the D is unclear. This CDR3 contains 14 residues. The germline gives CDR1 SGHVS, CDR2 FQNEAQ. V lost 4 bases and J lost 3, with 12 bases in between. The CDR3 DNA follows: TGTGCCAGCAGCTCACGGGTGCAAGACACTGAAGCTTTCTTT. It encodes CASSSRVQDTEAFF. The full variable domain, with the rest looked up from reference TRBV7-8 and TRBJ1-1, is GAGVSQSPRYKVAKRGQDVALRCDPISGHVSLFWYQQALGQGPEFLTYFQNEAQLDKSGLPSDRFFAERPEGSVSTLKIQRTQQEDSAVYLCASSSRVQDTEAFFGQGTRLTVV.

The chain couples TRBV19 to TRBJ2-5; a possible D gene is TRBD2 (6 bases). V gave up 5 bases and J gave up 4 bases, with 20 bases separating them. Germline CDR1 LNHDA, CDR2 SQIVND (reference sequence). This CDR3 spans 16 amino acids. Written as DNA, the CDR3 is TGTGCCAGTAGTCCCTCGGCTGGGGGGTTACCAGAGACCCAGTACTTC. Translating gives CASSPSAGGLPETQYF.

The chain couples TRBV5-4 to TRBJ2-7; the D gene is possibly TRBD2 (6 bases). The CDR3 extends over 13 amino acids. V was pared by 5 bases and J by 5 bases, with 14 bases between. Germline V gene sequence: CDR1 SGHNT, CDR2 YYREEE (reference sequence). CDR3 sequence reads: CASRAGLIHEQYF. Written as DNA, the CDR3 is TGTGCCAGCAGGGCGGGGCTCATCCACGAGCAGTACTTC.

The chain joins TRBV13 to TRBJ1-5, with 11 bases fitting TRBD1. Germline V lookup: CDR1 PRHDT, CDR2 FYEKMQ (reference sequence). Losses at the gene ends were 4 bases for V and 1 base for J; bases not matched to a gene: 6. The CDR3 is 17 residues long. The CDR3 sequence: CASSSGGTGGSNQPQHF. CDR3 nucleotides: TGTGCCAGCAGCTCGGGGGGGACAGGGGGGAGCAATCAGCCCCAGCATTTT.